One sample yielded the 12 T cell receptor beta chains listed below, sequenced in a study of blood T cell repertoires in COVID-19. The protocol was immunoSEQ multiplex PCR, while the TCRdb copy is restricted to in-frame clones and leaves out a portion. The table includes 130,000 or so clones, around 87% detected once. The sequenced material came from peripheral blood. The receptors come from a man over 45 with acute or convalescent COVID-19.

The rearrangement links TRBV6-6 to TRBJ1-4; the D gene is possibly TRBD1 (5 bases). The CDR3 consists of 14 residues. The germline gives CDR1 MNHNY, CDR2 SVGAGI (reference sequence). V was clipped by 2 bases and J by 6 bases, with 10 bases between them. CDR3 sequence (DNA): TGTGCCAGCAGTTACAGGGGCTCCTATGAAAAACTGTTTTTT. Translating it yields CASSYRGSYEKLFF.

The DNA for the CDR3 is TGTGCCTGGAGTGTAGACACAAGCTCTGGAAACACCATATATTTT. Protein: CAWSVDTSSGNTIYF. This chain links TRBV30 with TRBJ1-3, with unresolved D. V shed 0 bases and J shed 0 bases, with 9 bases lying between them. The CDR3 loop spans 15 amino acids. Germline CDR1 and CDR2: GTSNPN and SVGIG (reference sequence).

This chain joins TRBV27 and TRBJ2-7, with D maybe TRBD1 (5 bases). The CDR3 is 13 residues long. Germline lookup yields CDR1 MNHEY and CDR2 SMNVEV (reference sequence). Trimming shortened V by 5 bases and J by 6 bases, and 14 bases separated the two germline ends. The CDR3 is CASSPQGPGEQYF. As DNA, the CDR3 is TGTGCCAGCAGTCCCCAGGGCCCTGGCGAGCAGTACTTC.

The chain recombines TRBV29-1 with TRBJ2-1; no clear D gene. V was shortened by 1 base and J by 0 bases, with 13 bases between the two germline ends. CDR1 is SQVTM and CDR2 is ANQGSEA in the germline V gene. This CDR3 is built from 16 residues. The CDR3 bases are TGCAGCGTTGAAGTGCTACAGCCGAGCTCCTACAATGAGCAGTTCTTC. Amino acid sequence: CSVEVLQPSSYNEQFF.

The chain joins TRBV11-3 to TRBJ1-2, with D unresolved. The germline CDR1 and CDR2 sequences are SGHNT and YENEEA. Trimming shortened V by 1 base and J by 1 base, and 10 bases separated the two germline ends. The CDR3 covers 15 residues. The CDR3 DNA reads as TGTGCCAGCAGCTTAGGGTCCCAGTTTAACTATGGCTACACCTTC. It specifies CASSLGSQFNYGYTF. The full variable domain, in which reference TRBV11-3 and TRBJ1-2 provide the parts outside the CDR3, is EAGVVQSPRYKIIEKKQPVAFWCNPISGHNTLYWYLQNLGQGPELLIRYENEEAVDDSQLPKDRFSAERLKGVDSTLKIQPAELGDSAVYLCASSLGSQFNYGYTFGSGTRLTVV.

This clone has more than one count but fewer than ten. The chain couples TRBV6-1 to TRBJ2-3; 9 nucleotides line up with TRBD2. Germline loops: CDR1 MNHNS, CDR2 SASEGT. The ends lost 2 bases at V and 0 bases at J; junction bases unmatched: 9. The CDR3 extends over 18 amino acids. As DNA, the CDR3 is TGTGCCAGCAGTGAAATGCTGGCTAGCGGGACGAGCACAGATACGCAGTATTTT. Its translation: CASSEMLASGTSTDTQYF.

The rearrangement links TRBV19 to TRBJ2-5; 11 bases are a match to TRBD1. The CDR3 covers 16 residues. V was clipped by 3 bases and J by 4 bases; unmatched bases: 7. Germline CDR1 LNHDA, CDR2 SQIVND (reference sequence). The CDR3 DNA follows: TGTGCCAGTAGTATTACGGACAGGGGGCGAGGAGAGACCCAGTACTTC. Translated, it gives CASSITDRGRGETQYF.

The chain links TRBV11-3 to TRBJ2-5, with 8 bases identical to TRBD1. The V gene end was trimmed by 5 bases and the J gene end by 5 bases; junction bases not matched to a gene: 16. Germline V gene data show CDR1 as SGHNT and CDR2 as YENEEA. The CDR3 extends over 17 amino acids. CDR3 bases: TGTGCCAGCAGCCCCGATTGGGCAGGGGGCGCCCCCGAGACCCAGTACTTC. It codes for CASSPDWAGGAPETQYF.

The CDR3 coding sequence is TGTGCCACCTCCGACAGGGCGGTAGCGGGATGGGGGGCCGGGGAGCTGTTTTTT. Its protein is CATSDRAVAGWGAGELFF. J is TRBJ2-2 and V is TRBV27; TRBD2 might be the D (8 bases). Germline-derived CDR1 and CDR2 are MNHEY and SMNVEV (reference sequence). Trimming removed 10 bases from V and 6 bases from J, with 30 bases in between. The CDR3 contains 18 residues.

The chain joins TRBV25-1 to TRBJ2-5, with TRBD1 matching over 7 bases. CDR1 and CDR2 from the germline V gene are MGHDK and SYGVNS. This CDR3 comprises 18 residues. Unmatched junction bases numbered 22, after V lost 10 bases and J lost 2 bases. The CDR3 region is CATTPERGPPPDQETQYF. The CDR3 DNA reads TGTGCCACTACCCCGGAGAGGGGGCCACCCCCTGATCAAGAGACCCAGTACTTC.

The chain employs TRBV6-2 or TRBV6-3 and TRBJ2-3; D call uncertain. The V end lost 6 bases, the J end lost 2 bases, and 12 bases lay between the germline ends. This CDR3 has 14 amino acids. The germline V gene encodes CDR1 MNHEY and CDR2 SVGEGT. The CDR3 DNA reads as TGTGCCAGCAGCCGCTGGAGAGACACAGATACGCAGTATTTT. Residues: CASSRWRDTDTQYF.

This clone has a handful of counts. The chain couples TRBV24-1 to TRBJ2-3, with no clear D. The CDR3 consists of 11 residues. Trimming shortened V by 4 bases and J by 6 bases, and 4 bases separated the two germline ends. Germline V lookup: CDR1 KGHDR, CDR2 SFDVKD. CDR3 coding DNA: TGTGCCACCAGTGAGTATGATACGCAGTATTTT. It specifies CATSEYDTQYF.